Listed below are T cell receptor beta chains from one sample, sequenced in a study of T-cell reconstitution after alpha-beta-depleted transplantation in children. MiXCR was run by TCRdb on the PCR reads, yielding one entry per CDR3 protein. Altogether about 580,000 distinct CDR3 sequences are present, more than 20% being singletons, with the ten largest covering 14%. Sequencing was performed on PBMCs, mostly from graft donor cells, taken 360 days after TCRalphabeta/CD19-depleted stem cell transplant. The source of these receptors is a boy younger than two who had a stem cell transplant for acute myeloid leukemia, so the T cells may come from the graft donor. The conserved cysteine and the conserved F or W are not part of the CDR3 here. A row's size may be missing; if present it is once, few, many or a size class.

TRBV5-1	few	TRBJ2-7	ARMKKTTGNSTEQY
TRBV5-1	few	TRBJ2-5	ASSSGPTETQY
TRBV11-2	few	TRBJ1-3	ASSFRYASSGNTIY
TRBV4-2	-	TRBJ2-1	ASSQPAGGLYNEQF
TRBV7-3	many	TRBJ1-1	ASSPSPGATEAF
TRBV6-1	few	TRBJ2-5	ASSQGGPETQY
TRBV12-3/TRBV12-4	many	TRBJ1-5	ASSLSPGSQH
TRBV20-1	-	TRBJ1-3	SARDAWGGQGNTIY
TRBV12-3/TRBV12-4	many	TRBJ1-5	ASSFQFNQPQH
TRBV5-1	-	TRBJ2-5	ASSLVAGSNQETQY
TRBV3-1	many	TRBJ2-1	ASSLGYLSYNEQF
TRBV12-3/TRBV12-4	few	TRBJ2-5	ASSPRDVQETQY
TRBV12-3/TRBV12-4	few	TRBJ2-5	ASSPLLGTGEETQY
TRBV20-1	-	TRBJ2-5	SALEPGPSGYLYQETQY
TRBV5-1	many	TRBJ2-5	ASSVFQTDQETQY
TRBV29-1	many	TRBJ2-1	SVRTQGSWDNEQF
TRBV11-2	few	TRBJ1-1	ASTRASPSTEAF
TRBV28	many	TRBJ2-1	ASKIPGPISYNEQF
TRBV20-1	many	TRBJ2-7	SARDQDRGDEQY
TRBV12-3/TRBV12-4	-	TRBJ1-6	ASSGQGEVSSPLH
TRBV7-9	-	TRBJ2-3	ASSLAAGADTQY
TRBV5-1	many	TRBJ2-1	ASSLAGTSGDNEQF
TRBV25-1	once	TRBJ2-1	ASSEYIGQHNEQF
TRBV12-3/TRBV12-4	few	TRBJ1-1	ASKQRRSETEAF
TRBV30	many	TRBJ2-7	AWKFRTEQY
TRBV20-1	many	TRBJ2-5	SAERGAEETQY
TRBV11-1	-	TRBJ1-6	ASSTTTDWSSYNSPLH
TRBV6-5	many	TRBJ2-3	ASTGVDTQY
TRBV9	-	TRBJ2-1	ASSVVRGASYNEQF
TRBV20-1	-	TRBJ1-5	SARSGYNQPQH
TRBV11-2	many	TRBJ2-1	ASGGGISYNEQF
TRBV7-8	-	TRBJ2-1	ASSPPQERRNEQF
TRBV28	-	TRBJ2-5	AIGRETQY
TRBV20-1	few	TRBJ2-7	SASSTGLSYEQY
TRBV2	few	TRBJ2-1	ASNTGTGTYNEQF
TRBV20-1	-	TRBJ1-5	SARVEGSDNQPQH
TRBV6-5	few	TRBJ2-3	ASSPSPGLVGTDTQY
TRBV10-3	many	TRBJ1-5	AISGYDNQPQH
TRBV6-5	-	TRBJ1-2	ASRADNSYGYT
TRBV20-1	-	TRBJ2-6	SAKRDRAGANVLT
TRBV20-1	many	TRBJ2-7	SASRWGGSSSYEQY
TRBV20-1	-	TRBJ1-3	SAWYSGNTIY
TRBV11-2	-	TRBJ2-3	ASSSFRSGQLTDTQY
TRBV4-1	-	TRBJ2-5	ASSQALRGLVGQETQY
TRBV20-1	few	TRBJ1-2	SARTQGASEGYT
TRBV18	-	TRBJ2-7	ASSPLPFSTTYEQY
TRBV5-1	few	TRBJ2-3	ASSFEVGSGADTQY
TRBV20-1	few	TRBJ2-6	SARGTTPSGANVLT
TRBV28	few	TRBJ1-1	ASSPRGAANTEAF
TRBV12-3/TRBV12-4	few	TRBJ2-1	ASSSTGRAF
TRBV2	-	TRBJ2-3	ASRPAGGGDTQY
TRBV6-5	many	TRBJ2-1	ASSRQVYNEQF
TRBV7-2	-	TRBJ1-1	ASSLAAWGQTFRTEAF